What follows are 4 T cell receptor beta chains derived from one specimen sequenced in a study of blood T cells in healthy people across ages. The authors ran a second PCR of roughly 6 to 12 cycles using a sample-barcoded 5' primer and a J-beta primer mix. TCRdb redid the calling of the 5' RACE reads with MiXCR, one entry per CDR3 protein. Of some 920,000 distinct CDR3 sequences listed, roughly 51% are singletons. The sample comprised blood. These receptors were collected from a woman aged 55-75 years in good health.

This chain's CDR3 is CSVAHNEQFF. The CDR3 DNA reads TGCAGCGTTGCTCACAATGAGCAGTTCTTC. The J gene is TRBJ2-1, the V gene TRBV29-1; no definite D call. The CDR3 is made up of 10 amino acids. Trimming took 4 bases from V and 5 from J, leaving 3 bases between them. Germline V gene sequence: CDR1 SQVTM, CDR2 ANQGSEA.

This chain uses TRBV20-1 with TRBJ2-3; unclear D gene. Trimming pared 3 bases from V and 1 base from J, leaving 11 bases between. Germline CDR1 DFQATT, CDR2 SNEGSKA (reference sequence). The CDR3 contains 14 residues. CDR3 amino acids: CSARPPSGTDTQYF. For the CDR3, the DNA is TGCAGTGCTAGGCCCCCCAGCGGCACAGATACGCAGTATTTT.

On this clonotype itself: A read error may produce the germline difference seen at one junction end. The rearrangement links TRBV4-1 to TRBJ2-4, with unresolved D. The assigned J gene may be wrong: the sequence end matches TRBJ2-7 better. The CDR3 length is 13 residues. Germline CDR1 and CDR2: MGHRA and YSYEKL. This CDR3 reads CASCQDAYYEQYF. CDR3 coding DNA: TGCGCCAGCTGCCAAGATGCGTACTACGAGCAGTACTTC.

The chain's CDR3 is CASEGVGYTF. CDR3 DNA sequence: TGTGCCAGCGAGGGGGTTGGCTACACCTTC. The chain recombines TRBV9 with TRBJ1-2, with D perhaps matching TRBD1 (6 bases). The V end lost 7 bases, the J end lost 7 bases, and 8 bases lay between the germline ends. This CDR3 spans 10 amino acids. Germline values: CDR1 SGDLS, CDR2 YYNGEE. Filled out from reference TRBV9 and TRBJ1-2, the complete variable domain reads DSGVTQTPKHLITATGQRVTLRCSPRSGDLSVYWYQQSLDQGLQFLIQYYNGEERAKGNILERFSAQQFPDLHSELNLSSLELGDSALYFCASEGVGYTFGSGTRLTVV.